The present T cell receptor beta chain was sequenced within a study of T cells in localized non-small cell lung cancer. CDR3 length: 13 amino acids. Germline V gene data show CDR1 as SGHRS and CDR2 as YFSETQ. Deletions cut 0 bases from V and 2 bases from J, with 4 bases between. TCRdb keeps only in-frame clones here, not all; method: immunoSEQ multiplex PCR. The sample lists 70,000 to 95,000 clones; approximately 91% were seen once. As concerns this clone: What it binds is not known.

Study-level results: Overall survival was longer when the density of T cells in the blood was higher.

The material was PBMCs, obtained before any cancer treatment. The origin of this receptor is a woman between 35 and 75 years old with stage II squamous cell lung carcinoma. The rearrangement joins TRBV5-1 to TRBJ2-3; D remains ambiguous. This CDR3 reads CASSLENTDTQYF. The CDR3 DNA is TGCGCCAGCAGCTTGGAAAACACAGATACGCAGTATTTT.